These 5 T cell receptor beta chains were all obtained from the same sample, sequenced in a study of CD8+CD57+ T cells in acquired aplastic anemia. TCR beta VDJ and CDR3 were profiled, and genomic DNA was the template. TCRdb called the reads again in MiXCR, with one record for every CDR3 protein. The table includes around 170,000 distinct CDR3 sequences, about 60% detected once. Sample: sorted CD4+, CD8+, or CD8+CD57+ T cells (not recorded which) from PBMCs. These receptors originate from a human donor in good health.

This chain uses TRBV7-9 with TRBJ2-7, with D possibly matching TRBD2 (6 bases). Germline lookup yields CDR1 SEHNR and CDR2 FQNEAQ (reference sequence). The CDR3 contains 14 residues. The V end lost 1 base, the J end lost 5 bases, and 12 bases lay between the germline ends. In DNA form, the CDR3 reads TGTGCCAGCAGCTTAGGGCTAGCGAGAAACGAGCAGTACTTC. Protein product: CASSLGLARNEQYF.

The chain employs TRBV11-2 and TRBJ2-2; D is tentatively TRBD1 or TRBD2 (5 bases each). Germline CDR1 reads SGHAT; CDR2 reads FQNNGV. The CDR3 is made up of 15 amino acids. With 5 bases removed from V and 1 base from J, the gap between germline ends came to 11 bases. The CDR3, as DNA: TGTGCCAGCAGCGCACCGGGGCGGAACACCGGGGAGCTGTTTTTT. It is translated as CASSAPGRNTGELFF. The entire variable domain, with the rest obtained from reference TRBV11-2 and TRBJ2-2, is as follows: EAGVAQSPRYKIIEKRQSVAFWCNPISGHATLYWYQQILGQGPKLLIQFQNNGVVDDSQLPKDRFSAERLKGVDSTLKIQPAKLEDSAVYLCASSAPGRNTGELFFGEGSRLTVL.

Only a few counts were recorded for this clonotype. This chain links TRBV20-1 with TRBJ1-1, with a tentative D call TRBD1 (6 bases). Per the germline V gene, CDR1 is DFQATT and CDR2 is SNEGSKA (reference sequence). The CDR3 contains 15 residues. Trimming took off 4 bases at V and 0 bases at J, with 15 bases between the two ends. The CDR3 reads CSAITLTGMNTEAFF. The DNA for the CDR3 is TGCAGTGCTATCACCTTAACAGGGATGAACACTGAAGCTTTCTTT.

This chain connects TRBV7-3 to TRBJ1-2, with unresolved D. V was pared by 1 base and J by 6 bases, with 12 bases between. Germline V gives CDR1 SGHTA, CDR2 FQGTGA. The CDR3 has 14 amino acids. As DNA, the CDR3 is TGTGCCAGCAGCTTAAACGATAAAGGGAATGGCTACACCTTC. Translated, it gives CASSLNDKGNGYTF.

This clonotype was counted at least ten times. This chain links TRBV7-9 with TRBJ2-7, with 13 bases that match TRBD2. The CDR3 covers 16 residues. CDR1 is SEHNR, CDR2 FQNEAQ, per germline (reference sequence). Trimming removed 1 base from V and 7 bases from J; junction bases left unmatched: 7. The CDR3 coding sequence is TGTGCCAGCAGCTTAGGGCCGGGACTAGCGGGGCGAGAGCAGTACTTC. Residues: CASSLGPGLAGREQYF.